These 24 T cell receptor beta chains came from one sample sequenced in a study of T-cell reconstitution after alpha-beta-depleted transplantation in children (dated by TCRdb to about 2016). This sample's treatment or condition label indicates: allogeneic hematopoietic cell transplantation with graft depleted of TCRalphabeta T cells and CD19 B cells. Library preparation used PCR. Sequencing took place on an Illumina HiSeq 2500. Molecular barcoding was employed in the preparation of TCR libraries, with unique molecular identifiers being used to normalize TCRbeta repertoire quantification. Clones were called with MiXCR by TCRdb after fastp trimmed the public reads at Q25, and only in-frame beta chains were retained. Every entry covers one CDR3 protein and lists the most common genes and DNA from its rows. Counted in this sample were 200,000 to 250,000 distinct CDR3 sequences; about 26% of them appeared once. The top ten constitute 2% to 3% of the sample.

This material consisted of PBMCs, taken before TCRalphabeta/CD19-depleted stem cell transplant. These receptors came from a girl aged 2 to 10 with Fanconi anemia, due to receive a stem cell transplant.

This clonotype was counted only a few times. This chain connects TRBV7-2 to TRBJ2-6; D possibly corresponds to TRBD1 (6 bases). The V end lost 5 bases, the J end lost 2 bases, and 10 bases lay between the germline ends. Germline lookup yields CDR1 SGHTA and CDR2 FQGNSA. The CDR3 is made up of 15 amino acids. CDR3 amino acids: CASSIQGPGANVLTF. In DNA form, the CDR3 reads TGTGCCAGCAGCATACAGGGTCCTGGGGCCAACGTCCTGACTTTC.

Remarks on this clonotype: An end of the junction does not agree with germline; a read error may underlie this. The V and J genes are TRBV20-1 and TRBJ1-2; 7 nucleotides align to TRBD1. The germline V gene has CDR1 DFQATT and CDR2 SNEGSKA (reference sequence). The CDR3 runs to 17 residues. In DNA form, the CDR3 reads TGCTGTGCTAGAGCCCAGGGGGACATCCGGGACCCTTATGGCTACACCTTC. Translating it yields CCARAQGDIRDPYGYTF.

The chain has TRBV5-1 and TRBJ2-3; 8 bases map to TRBD2. Germline trimming cut 4 bases from V and 2 bases from J; bases unmatched to any gene: 21. CDR3 size: 20 residues. Germline loops: CDR1 SGHRS, CDR2 YFSETQ. As DNA, the CDR3 is TGCGCCAGCAGCCTCGGATATCCTAGCGGGCGATGGGGGTTCACAGATACGCAGTATTTT. Translation: CASSLGYPSGRWGFTDTQYF.

At least ten counts were recorded for this clonotype. The chain uses TRBV5-5 and TRBJ2-3, with 10 bases matching TRBD1. Germline CDR1 reads SGHKS; CDR2 reads YYEKEE (reference sequence). J was trimmed by 5 bases and V by 2 bases; bases with no gene match: 5. This CDR3 is 15 amino acids long. The chain's CDR3 is CASSFWDRGGDTQYF. The DNA of the CDR3 is TGTGCCAGCAGCTTCTGGGACAGGGGTGGAGATACGCAGTATTTT.

This chain joins TRBV7-2 and TRBJ2-3; tentatively, D is TRBD1 (9 bases). Trimming pared 3 bases from V and 2 bases from J, leaving 15 bases between. Germline lookup yields CDR1 SGHTA and CDR2 FQGNSA. This CDR3 comprises 16 residues. CDR3 sequence reads: CASSFSGTGFTDTQYF. In DNA, the CDR3 is TGTGCCAGCAGCTTTAGCGGGACAGGGTTCACAGATACGCAGTATTTT.

This clonotype has a handful of counts. The CDR3 sequence is CSARGLAGDYEQYF. The CDR3 nucleotides read TGCAGTGCTAGAGGACTAGCGGGAGACTACGAGCAGTACTTC. The chain links TRBV20-1 to TRBJ2-7, with TRBD2 matching 12 bases. The CDR3 covers 14 residues. V was clipped by 1 base and J by 3 bases; unmatched bases: 1. The germline V gene encodes CDR1 DFQATT and CDR2 SNEGSKA (reference sequence).

The CDR3 spells CSARALETQYF. The CDR3 DNA follows: TGCAGTGCTAGAGCCTTGGAGACCCAGTACTTC. This chain connects TRBV20-1 to TRBJ2-5; D remains unclear. The length of the CDR3 is 11 residues. V lost 1 base to trimming and J lost 5 bases, with 5 bases between them. Germline lookup yields CDR1 DFQATT and CDR2 SNEGSKA (reference sequence).

The table lists this clonotype with many counts. The CDR3: CASSYLGQGYTGELFF. The CDR3 DNA follows: TGTGCCAGCAGTTACTTGGGACAGGGGTACACCGGGGAGCTGTTTTTT. This chain connects TRBV6-5 to TRBJ2-2; 10 bases are a match to TRBD1. The CDR3 loop spans 16 amino acids. Germline CDR1 and CDR2: MNHEY and SVGAGI. Trimming took 1 base from V and 3 from J; bases not matched to a gene: 2.

J is TRBJ1-5 and V is TRBV29-1, with TRBD1 matching over 10 bases. The CDR3 runs 17 residues. The V gene's germline CDR1 is SQVTM and CDR2 ANQGSEA. V shed 2 bases and J 1 base; nucleotides not matched to a gene: 8. In nucleotides, the CDR3 is TGCAGCGTTGAATTCCCGGGACAGGGGACGAGCAATCAGCCCCAGCATTTT. It encodes CSVEFPGQGTSNQPQHF. Drawing the rest from reference TRBV29-1 and TRBJ1-5, the complete variable domain is SAVISQKPSRDICQRGTSLTIQCQVDSQVTMMFWYRQQPGQSLTLIATANQGSEATYESGFVIDKFPISRPNLTFSTLTVSNMSPEDSSIYLCSVEFPGQGTSNQPQHFGDGTRLSIL.

This clonotype was counted ten times or more. V gene TRBV12-3 or TRBV12-4 combines with J gene TRBJ2-1, with 16 bases fitting TRBD2. The CDR3 runs to 17 residues. With 4 bases clipped from V and 3 bases from J, the junction kept 3 bases outside the gene matches. The CDR3 DNA reads as TGTGCCAGCAGTTCGGGACTAGCGGGAGGGCTCTACAATGAGCAGTTCTTC. Translated: CASSSGLAGGLYNEQFF.

This clonotype was counted at least ten times. The chain carries TRBV11-2 and TRBJ2-1; no definite D call. This CDR3 region has 11 residues. The germline V gene has CDR1 SGHAT and CDR2 FQNNGV. Trimming stripped 2 bases from V and 6 bases from J, with 2 bases between. CDR3 residues: CASSLFNEQFF. The CDR3 DNA sequence: TGTGCCAGCAGCTTATTCAATGAGCAGTTCTTC.

This clonotype was seen ten or more times. The genes are TRBV20-1 and TRBJ2-5; the D gene is possibly TRBD2 (6 bases). Germline V gene data show CDR1 as DFQATT and CDR2 as SNEGSKA (reference sequence). The V end lost 6 bases, the J end lost 2 bases, and 13 bases lay between the germline ends. CDR3 length: 13 residues. The CDR3 nucleotides read TGCAGTGCCGCGGACTATCGGCAAGAGACCCAGTACTTC. Encoded protein: CSAADYRQETQYF.

The chain uses TRBV7-3 and TRBJ2-1; TRBD2 agrees at 9 bases. The CDR3 sequence is 14 residues long. Losses at the gene ends were 5 bases for V and 6 bases for J; bases not matched to a gene: 5. In germline, CDR1 is SGHTA, CDR2 FQGTGA. CDR3 loop: CASSQGLAFNEQFF. As DNA, the CDR3 is TGTGCCAGCAGCCAGGGACTAGCATTCAATGAGCAGTTCTTC. Drawing the rest from reference TRBV7-3 and TRBJ2-1, the complete variable domain is GAGVSQTPSNKVTEKGKYVELRCDPISGHTALYWYRQSLGQGPEFLIYFQGTGAADDSGLPNDRFFAVRPEGSVSTLKIQRTERGDSAVYLCASSQGLAFNEQFFGPGTRLTVL.

The rearrangement uses TRBV10-2 and TRBJ2-1; D is possibly TRBD2 (5 bases). The CDR3 is 15 amino acids. Germline CDR1 is WSHSY and CDR2 is SAAADI. V dropped 2 bases and J dropped 4 bases, with 12 bases sitting between them. The CDR3 DNA follows: TGCGCCAGCAGTGAGCAGAGCGGCCAGTACAATGAGCAGTTCTTC. It is translated as CASSEQSGQYNEQFF.

The chain employs TRBV5-5 and TRBJ2-2; D perhaps matches TRBD2 (5 bases). Per the germline V gene, CDR1 is SGHKS and CDR2 is YYEKEE (reference sequence). The V end lost 4 bases, the J end lost 0 bases, and 13 bases lay between the germline ends. The CDR3 is 16 residues long. The CDR3 region is CASSPHGGANTGELFF. CDR3 DNA sequence: TGTGCCAGCAGCCCCCATGGAGGAGCGAACACCGGGGAGCTGTTTTTT.

In this sample, this clonotype turned up many times. The genes are TRBV21-1 and TRBJ1-2; the D segment call TRBD1 is taken from the table without a DNA check. TRBV21-1 is described as a pseudogene. The CDR3 totals 15 residues. CDR3 bases: TGTGCCAGCAGCCCTGGACAGGGACTTAGGAATGGCTACACCTTC. Translation gives CASSPGQGLRNGYTF.

This clonotype was seen many times. The chain recombines TRBV18 with TRBJ2-1; D gene uncertain. Trimming removed 3 bases from V and 7 bases from J, with 19 bases in between. Germline V CDR1 and CDR2: KGHSH, LQKENI. The CDR3 runs to 16 residues. In DNA form, the CDR3 reads TGTGCCAGCTCACCGGTGGAGCTAGGAACGATGAATGAGCAGTTCTTC. Translation: CASSPVELGTMNEQFF.

The chain links TRBV20-1 to TRBJ2-5; TRBD2 is a possible D gene (5 bases). Germline CDR1 is DFQATT and CDR2 is SNEGSKA (reference sequence). Trimming removed 5 bases at V and 5 bases at J, with 18 bases between. The CDR3 is made up of 14 amino acids. CDR3 nucleotides: TGCAGTGCTTTCCGGGCCTCGGGGAGTGAGACCCAGTACTTC. This sequence encodes CSAFRASGSETQYF.

This clonotype showed up just a few times. J is TRBJ1-6 and V is TRBV18, with TRBD1 matching 8 bases. Germline V gene sequence: CDR1 KGHSH, CDR2 LQKENI. The CDR3 consists of 15 residues. With 3 bases clipped from V and 6 bases from J, the junction kept 4 bases outside the gene matches. In DNA form, the CDR3 reads TGTGCCAGCTCACCGGACGGACAGGGTAATTCACCCCTCCACTTT. It is translated as CASSPDGQGNSPLHF.

This clonotype was detected a few times. The rearrangement joins TRBV29-1 to TRBJ2-7, with 8 positions matching TRBD1. CDR1 SQVTM and CDR2 ANQGSEA come from the germline V gene. The CDR3 extends over 12 amino acids. With 3 bases clipped from V and 6 bases from J, the junction kept 4 bases outside the gene matches. CDR3 DNA: TGCAGCGTTGAGGGCAGGGGGCGCGAGCAGTACTTC. Its translation: CSVEGRGREQYF.

In this sample, this clonotype turned up many times. The rearrangement links TRBV10-3 to TRBJ1-1; D not certain. The CDR3 totals 11 residues. The germline gives CDR1 ENHRY, CDR2 SYGVKD. Trimming pared 8 bases from V and 6 bases from J, leaving 10 bases between. The CDR3 sequence is CAIVGFAEAFF. The CDR3 DNA is TGTGCCATCGTCGGTTTCGCTGAAGCTTTCTTT.

This clonotype has a count of ten or more. This chain uses TRBV27 with TRBJ2-5; no clear D gene. Germline V lookup: CDR1 MNHEY, CDR2 SMNVEV (reference sequence). There are 13 residues in the CDR3. Trimming shortened V by 3 bases and J by 0 bases, and 5 bases separated the two germline ends. The chain's CDR3 is CASSLWDQETQYF. Here the CDR3 DNA reads TGTGCCAGCAGTTTGTGGGACCAAGAGACCCAGTACTTC.

Ten or more counts support this clonotype. The J gene is TRBJ2-1, the V gene TRBV29-1; the D is unclear. CDR1 is SQVTM, CDR2 ANQGSEA, per germline. The CDR3 runs to 13 residues. V dropped 5 bases and J dropped 0 bases, with 8 bases sitting between them. Here the CDR3 DNA reads TGCAGCGTTATCGGCCTCTCCTACAATGAGCAGTTCTTC. Its protein product is CSVIGLSYNEQFF.

This clonotype was detected a few times. The chain employs TRBV6-5 and TRBJ2-3; 9 nucleotides align to TRBD2. After removal of 4 bases from V and 2 bases from J, the junction contained 13 bases not matched to a gene. Germline V gene sequence: CDR1 MNHEY, CDR2 SVGAGI. The CDR3 consists of 18 residues. The CDR3 is CASSSVFGLAGSTDTQYF. In nucleotides, the CDR3 is TGTGCCAGCAGTTCCGTATTTGGGCTAGCGGGGTCCACAGATACGCAGTATTTT.